Listed here are 10 T cell receptor beta chains from one sample, sequenced in a study of molecular identifiers for immune sequencing clone quantification. MiXCR, run by TCRdb on the PCR reads, gives a single entry per CDR3 protein. The sample consists of about 640,000 distinct CDR3 sequences, just under 20% of them appearing once. The sequenced sample consisted of naive CD8+ T cells from blood, with Jurkat cell RNA spiked in. Documented subset: FACS-sorted CD8+CD4-CCR7+CD45RA+ naive T cells. These receptors were obtained from a human donor in good health. Some libraries in this study had Jurkat cell RNA spiked in.

This clonotype was found many times. The rearrangement links TRBV11-2 to TRBJ2-5; TRBD1 matches at 8 bases. CDR1 is SGHAT and CDR2 is FQNNGV in the germline V gene. The CDR3 extends over 16 amino acids. Germline trimming cut 3 bases from V and 3 bases from J; bases unmatched to any gene: 9. The CDR3 bases are TGTGCCAGCAGCTTGGCGACAGGGGCCGTTAAAGAGACCCAGTACTTC. Protein: CASSLATGAVKETQYF.

The rearrangement uses TRBV2 and TRBJ2-5; a possible D gene is TRBD2 (7 bases). Germline CDR1 is SNHLY and CDR2 is FYNNEI. V lost 2 bases and J lost 4, with 14 bases in between. The length of the CDR3 is 15 residues. This CDR3 reads CASSESGGDLETQYF. The DNA of the CDR3 is TGTGCCAGCAGTGAATCGGGGGGCGATTTAGAGACCCAGTACTTC.

As concerns this clonotype: A much larger clone is a single base away; this may be a read error. The CDR3 nucleotides are TGCGCCAGCAGCCAAGGCCCTCCGAGTACGCAGTATTTT. This gives the protein CASSQGPPSTQYF. This chain uses TRBV4-1 with TRBJ2-3; D unresolved. This CDR3 has 13 amino acids. V lost 1 base and J 8 bases, leaving 10 bases between the germline ends. Looked up from germline, CDR1 is MGHRA and CDR2 is YSYEKL.

The CDR3 DNA reads as TGTGCCAGCAGCTTAGGGTCTTTGACCGGGGAGCTGTTTTTT. The encoded protein is CASSLGSLTGELFF. This chain connects TRBV7-6 to TRBJ2-2; no reliable D call. Trimming took off 1 base at V and 5 bases at J, with 8 bases between the two ends. The germline gives CDR1 SGHVS, CDR2 FNYEAQ. The CDR3 loop spans 14 amino acids.

A word on this clonotype: A much more abundant neighbour one base away suggests this may be a read error. The V call is TRBV4-1, the J call TRBJ1-2; D not certain. Trimming removed 4 bases at V and 5 bases at J, with 8 bases between. Germline CDR1 MGHRA, CDR2 YSYEKL. The CDR3 is 12 amino acids. The chain's CDR3 is CASSRDPYGYTF. As DNA, the CDR3 is TGCGCCAGCAGCCGAGATCCGTATGGCTACACCTTC.

Comment on this clonotype: A junction boundary mismatches the germline segment, possibly from a read error. The chain employs TRBV28 and TRBJ2-7, with TRBD2 matching 13 bases. The CDR3 runs 15 residues. CDR1 MDHEN and CDR2 SYDVKM come from the germline V gene. DNA of the CDR3: TGTGCCGGCAGCCCCGGGACTAGCGGGACCTACGAGCAGTACTTC. Translated, it gives CAGSPGTSGTYEQYF.

This clonotype was picked up many times. V gene TRBV6-2 or TRBV6-3 combines with J gene TRBJ2-2, with a tentative D call TRBD2 (5 bases). With 5 bases removed from V and 1 base from J, the gap between germline ends came to 17 bases. The CDR3 runs to 17 residues. CDR1 and CDR2 from the germline V gene are MNHEY and SVGEGT. The DNA for the CDR3 is TGTGCCAGCAGTCCCCGCAGACTATCATGGAACACCGGGGAGCTGTTTTTT. Encoded protein: CASSPRRLSWNTGELFF.

This clonotype was observed at least ten times. The rearrangement joins TRBV29-1 to TRBJ2-1, with unresolved D. The V end lost 4 bases, the J end lost 2 bases, and 3 bases lay between the germline ends. Germline loops: CDR1 SQVTM, CDR2 ANQGSEA. The CDR3 extends over 11 amino acids. In DNA, the CDR3 is TGCAGCGTTGTAGCCTACAATGAGCAGTTCTTC. This codes for CSVVAYNEQFF.

Concerning this clonotype itself: A much larger clone lies one base from this, so it may be a read error. The chain carries TRBV10-3 and TRBJ2-7; unclear D gene. This CDR3 is built from 11 residues. CDR1 ENHRY and CDR2 SYGVKD come from the germline V gene. The V end lost 6 bases, the J end lost 5 bases, and 8 bases lay between the germline ends. In DNA form, the CDR3 reads TGTGCCATCAGAGAAAGCCACGAGCAGTACTTC. Its translation: CAIRESHEQYF.

The V gene is TRBV4-1, the J gene TRBJ1-2; TRBD1 might be the D (5 bases). Looked up from germline, CDR1 is MGHRA and CDR2 is YSYEKL. This CDR3 comprises 15 residues. Trimming stripped 1 base from V and 4 bases from J, with 13 bases between. The CDR3 protein is CASSQGVGAGYGYTF. In DNA, the CDR3 is TGCGCCAGCAGCCAAGGGGTCGGGGCGGGCTATGGCTACACCTTC.